This T cell receptor (beta chain) emerged from a study of OX40 agonist ivuxolimab in advanced cancers. Study in general: Patients were roughly 87% male with ages about 20 to 79, mean about 65.

Germline CDR1 and CDR2: MNHNY and SVGAGI (reference sequence). There are 15 residues in the CDR3. V was trimmed by 6 bases and J by 0 bases, leaving 9 bases between them. Study-wide findings and caveats: Clones of CD4+ and CD8+ blood T cells grew by week 6 at doses of 0.1 to 3.0 mg/kg.

Sequencing was performed with immunoSEQ multiplex PCR; in TCRdb, only in-frame clones are kept and a portion is missing. The sample holds more than 45,000 clones; approximately 77% are singletons and the top ten take about 3%. This clone was observed a few times. Its antigen is not known. Patients were ruled out by autoimmune disease history or systemic immunosuppression. V and J are TRBV6-6 and TRBJ2-6; D may be TRBD1 (5 bases). The sequenced sample was CD4+ or CD8+ T cells sorted from blood, obtained in a trial of the OX40 agonist ivuxolimab. The TCR originated in an adult with an advanced solid tumor such as melanoma, head and neck, liver or kidney cancer. The CDR3 reads CASSYDSSGANVLTF. The CDR3 nucleotides read TGTGCCAGCAGCTATGACAGCTCTGGGGCCAACGTCCTGACTTTC.